The following is a TCR beta chain sequence with its context. Antigen specificity is unknown. Additional DNA sequences in this sample encode the identical CDR3. The CDR3 runs to 15 residues. Deletions cut 0 bases from V and 2 bases from J, with 8 bases between. From germline, CDR1 is SGHDT and CDR2 YYEEEE. The sample originates from a study of beta chain features in type 1 diabetes. Whole-study results and caveats: Although PCR might favor shorter templates, it would do so equally in patients and controls. In cDNA sequencing, cells with high TCR expression could be over-represented. Type 1 diabetes patients showed fewer insertions and more deletions at VDJ junctions. Small HLA sub-analyses could not settle whether HLA shapes TCRB rearrangement.

All of the isolated RNA was reverse transcribed, so expressed TCRB transcripts were sequenced. Here immunoSEQ multiplex PCR was the method, and the copy in TCRdb shows in-frame clones only, minus some. The sample includes about 240,000 clones, about 25% seen only once; the top ten take 3.5% to 4.5%. This chain connects TRBV5-6 to TRBJ2-2; tentative D call: TRBD2 (6 bases). This TCR was sampled from a man younger than 45 in good health. Sequenced material: central memory CD4+ T cells from blood. The CDR3 sequence is CASSLGGTNTGELFF. CDR3 sequence (DNA): TGTGCCAGCAGCTTGGGTGGGACTAACACCGGGGAGCTGTTTTTT.